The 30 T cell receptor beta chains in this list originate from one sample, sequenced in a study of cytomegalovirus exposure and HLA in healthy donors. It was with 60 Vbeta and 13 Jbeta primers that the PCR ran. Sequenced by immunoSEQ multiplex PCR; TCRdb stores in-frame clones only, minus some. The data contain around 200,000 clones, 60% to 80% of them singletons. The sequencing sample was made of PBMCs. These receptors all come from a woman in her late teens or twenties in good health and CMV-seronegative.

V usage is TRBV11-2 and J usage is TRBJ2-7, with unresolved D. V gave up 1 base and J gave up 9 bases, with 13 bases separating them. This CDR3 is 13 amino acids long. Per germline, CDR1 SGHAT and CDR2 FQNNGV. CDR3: CASSLGGEVWQYF. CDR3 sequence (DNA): TGTGCCAGCAGCTTAGGAGGAGAGGTATGGCAGTACTTC. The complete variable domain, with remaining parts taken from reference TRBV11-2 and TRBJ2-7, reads EAGVAQSPRYKIIEKRQSVAFWCNPISGHATLYWYQQILGQGPKLLIQFQNNGVVDDSQLPKDRFSAERLKGVDSTLKIQPAKLEDSAVYLCASSLGGEVWQYFGPGTRLTVT.

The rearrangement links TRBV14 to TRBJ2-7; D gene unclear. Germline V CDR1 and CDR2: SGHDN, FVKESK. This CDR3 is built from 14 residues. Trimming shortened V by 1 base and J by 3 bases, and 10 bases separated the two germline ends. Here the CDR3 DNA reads TGTGCCAGCAGCCAAGGAAAACTGGTCTACGAGCAGTACTTC. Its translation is CASSQGKLVYEQYF.

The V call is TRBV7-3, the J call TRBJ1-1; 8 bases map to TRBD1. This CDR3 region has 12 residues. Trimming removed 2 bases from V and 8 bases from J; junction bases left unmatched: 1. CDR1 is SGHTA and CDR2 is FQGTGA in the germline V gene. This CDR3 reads CASSLGQGEAFF. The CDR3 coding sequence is TGTGCCAGCAGCTTAGGACAGGGAGAAGCTTTCTTT.

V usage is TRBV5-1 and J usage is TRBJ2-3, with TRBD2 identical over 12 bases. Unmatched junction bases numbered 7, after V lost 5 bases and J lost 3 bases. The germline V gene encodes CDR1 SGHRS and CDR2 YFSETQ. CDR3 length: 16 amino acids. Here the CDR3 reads CASRTPSGRDTDTQYF. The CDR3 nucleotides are TGCGCCAGCAGAACTCCTAGCGGGAGGGATACAGATACGCAGTATTTT.

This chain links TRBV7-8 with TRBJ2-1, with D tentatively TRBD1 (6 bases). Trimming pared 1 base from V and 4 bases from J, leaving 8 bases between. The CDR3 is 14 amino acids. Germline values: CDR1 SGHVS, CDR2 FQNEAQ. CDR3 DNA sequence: TGTGCCAGCAGCTTAGGGACAGAATACAATGAGCAGTTCTTC. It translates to CASSLGTEYNEQFF.

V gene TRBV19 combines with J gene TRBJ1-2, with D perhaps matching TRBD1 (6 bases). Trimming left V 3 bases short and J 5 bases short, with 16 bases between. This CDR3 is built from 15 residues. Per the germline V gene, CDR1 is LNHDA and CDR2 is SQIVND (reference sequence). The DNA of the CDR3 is TGTGCCAGTAGTATCCTACAGGGAAGGGGATATGGCTACACCTTC. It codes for CASSILQGRGYGYTF.

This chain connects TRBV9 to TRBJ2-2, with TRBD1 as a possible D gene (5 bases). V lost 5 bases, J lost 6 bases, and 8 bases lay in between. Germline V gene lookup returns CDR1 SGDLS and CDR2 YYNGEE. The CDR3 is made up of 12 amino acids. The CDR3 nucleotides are TGTGCCAGCAGTGTCAGGGCCGGGGAGCTGTTTTTT. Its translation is CASSVRAGELFF.

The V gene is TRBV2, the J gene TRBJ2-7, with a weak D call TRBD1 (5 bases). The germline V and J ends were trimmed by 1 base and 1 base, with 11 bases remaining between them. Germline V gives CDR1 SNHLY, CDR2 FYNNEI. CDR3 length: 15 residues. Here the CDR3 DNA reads TGTGCCAGCAGTGAAGGGACACCGAATTCCTACGAGCAGTACTTC. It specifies CASSEGTPNSYEQYF.

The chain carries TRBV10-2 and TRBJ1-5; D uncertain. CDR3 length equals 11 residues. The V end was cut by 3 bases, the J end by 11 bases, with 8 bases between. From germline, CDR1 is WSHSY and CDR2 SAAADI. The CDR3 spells CASSEGRAQHF. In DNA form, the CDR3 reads TGCGCCAGCAGTGAAGGGAGGGCCCAGCATTTT.

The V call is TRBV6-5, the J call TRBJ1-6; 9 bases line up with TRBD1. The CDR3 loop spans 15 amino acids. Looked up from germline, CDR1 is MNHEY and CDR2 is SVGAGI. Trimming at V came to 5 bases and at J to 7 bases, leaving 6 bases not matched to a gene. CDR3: CASSPLGTGNSPLHF. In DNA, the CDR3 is TGTGCCAGCAGTCCACTTGGGACAGGGAATTCACCCCTCCACTTT.

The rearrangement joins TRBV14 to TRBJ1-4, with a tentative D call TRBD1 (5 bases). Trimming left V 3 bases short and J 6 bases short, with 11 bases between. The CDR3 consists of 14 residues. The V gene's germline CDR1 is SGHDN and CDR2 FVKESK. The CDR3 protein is CASSQWGRDEKLFF. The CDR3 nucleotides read TGTGCCAGCAGCCAGTGGGGCAGGGATGAAAAACTGTTTTTT.

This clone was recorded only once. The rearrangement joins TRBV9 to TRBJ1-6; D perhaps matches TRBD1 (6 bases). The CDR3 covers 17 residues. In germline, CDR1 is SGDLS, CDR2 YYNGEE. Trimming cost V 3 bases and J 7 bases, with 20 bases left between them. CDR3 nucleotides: TGTGCCAGCAGCGCCAGTGCCAGACAGGTTATCAATTCACCCCTCCACTTT. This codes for CASSASARQVINSPLHF.

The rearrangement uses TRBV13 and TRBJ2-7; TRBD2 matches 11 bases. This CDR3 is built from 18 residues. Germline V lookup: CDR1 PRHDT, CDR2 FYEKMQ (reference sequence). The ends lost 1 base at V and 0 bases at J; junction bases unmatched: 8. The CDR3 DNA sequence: TGTGCCAGCAGCTTAGTACCTAGCGGGGGGCCGAGCTCCTACGAGCAGTACTTC. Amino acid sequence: CASSLVPSGGPSSYEQYF. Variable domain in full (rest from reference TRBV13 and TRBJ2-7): AAGVIQSPRHLIKEKRETATLKCYPIPRHDTVYWYQQGPGQDPQFLISFYEKMQSDKGSIPDRFSAQQFSDYHSELNMSSLELGDSALYFCASSLVPSGGPSSYEQYFGPGTRLTVT.

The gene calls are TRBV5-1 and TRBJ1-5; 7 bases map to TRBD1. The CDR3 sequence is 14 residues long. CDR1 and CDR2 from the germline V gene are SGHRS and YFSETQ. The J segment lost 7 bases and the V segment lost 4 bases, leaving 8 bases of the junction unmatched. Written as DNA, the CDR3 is TGCGCCAGCAGCCCAAAAGGGGGCCGGCAGCCCCAGCATTTT. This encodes CASSPKGGRQPQHF.

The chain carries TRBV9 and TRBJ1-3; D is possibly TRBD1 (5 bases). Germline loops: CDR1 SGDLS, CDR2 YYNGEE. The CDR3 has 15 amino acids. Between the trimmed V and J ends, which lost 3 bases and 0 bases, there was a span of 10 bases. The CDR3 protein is CASSETVHSGNTIYF. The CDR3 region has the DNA TGTGCCAGCAGCGAGACAGTGCACTCTGGAAACACCATATATTTT. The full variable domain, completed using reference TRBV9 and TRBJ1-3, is DSGVTQTPKHLITATGQRVTLRCSPRSGDLSVYWYQQSLDQGLQFLIQYYNGEERAKGNILERFSAQQFPDLHSELNLSSLELGDSALYFCASSETVHSGNTIYFGEGSWLTVV.

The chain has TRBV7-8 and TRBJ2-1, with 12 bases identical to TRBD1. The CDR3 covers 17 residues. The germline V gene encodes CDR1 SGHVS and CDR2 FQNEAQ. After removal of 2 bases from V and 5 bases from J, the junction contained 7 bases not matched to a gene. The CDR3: CASSLSRGQGADNEQFF. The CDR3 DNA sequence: TGTGCCAGCAGCTTATCGAGGGGACAGGGGGCGGACAATGAGCAGTTCTTC.

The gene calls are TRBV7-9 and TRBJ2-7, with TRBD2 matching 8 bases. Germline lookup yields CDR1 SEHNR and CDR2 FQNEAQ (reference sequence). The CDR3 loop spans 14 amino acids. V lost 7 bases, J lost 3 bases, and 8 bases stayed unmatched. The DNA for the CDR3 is TGTGCCAGCACGGAGCCGGGAGGGAGCTACGAGCAGTACTTC. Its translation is CASTEPGGSYEQYF.

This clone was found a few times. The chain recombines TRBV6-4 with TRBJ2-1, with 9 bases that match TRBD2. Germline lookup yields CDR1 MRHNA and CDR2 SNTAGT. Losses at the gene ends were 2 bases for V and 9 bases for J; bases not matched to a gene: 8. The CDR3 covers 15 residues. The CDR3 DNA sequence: TGTGCCAGCAGTGACGGCGAGCGGGGGGCGGGTGAGCAGTTCTTC. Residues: CASSDGERGAGEQFF.

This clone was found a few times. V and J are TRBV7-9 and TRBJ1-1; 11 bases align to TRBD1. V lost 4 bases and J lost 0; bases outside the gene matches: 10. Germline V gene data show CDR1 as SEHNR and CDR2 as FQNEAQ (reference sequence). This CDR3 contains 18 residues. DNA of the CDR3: TGTGCCAGCAGCTCCCGGACAGGGGGCATGGAGATGAACACTGAAGCTTTCTTT. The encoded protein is CASSSRTGGMEMNTEAFF. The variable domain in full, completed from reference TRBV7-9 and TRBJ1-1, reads DTGVSQNPRHKITKRGQNVTFRCDPISEHNRLYWYRQTLGQGPEFLTYFQNEAQLEKSRLLSDRFSAERPKGSFSTLEIQRTEQGDSAMYLCASSSRTGGMEMNTEAFFGQGTRLTVV.

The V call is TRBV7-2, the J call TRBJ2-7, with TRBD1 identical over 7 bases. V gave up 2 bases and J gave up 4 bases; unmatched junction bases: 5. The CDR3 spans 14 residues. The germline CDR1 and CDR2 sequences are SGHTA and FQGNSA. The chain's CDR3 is CASSLRRTGYEQYF. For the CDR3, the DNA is TGTGCCAGCAGCTTACGACGGACAGGTTACGAGCAGTACTTC.

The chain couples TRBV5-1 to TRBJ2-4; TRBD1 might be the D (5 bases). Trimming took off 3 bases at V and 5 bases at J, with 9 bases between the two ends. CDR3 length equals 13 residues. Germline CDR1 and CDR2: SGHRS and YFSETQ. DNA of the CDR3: TGCGCCAGCAGCTCAACAGGCGAAAACATTCAGTACTTC. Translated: CASSSTGENIQYF.

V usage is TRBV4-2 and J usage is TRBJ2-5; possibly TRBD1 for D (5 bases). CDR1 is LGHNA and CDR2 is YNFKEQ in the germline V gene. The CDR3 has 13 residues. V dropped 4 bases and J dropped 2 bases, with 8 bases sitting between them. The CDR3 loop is CASSLGRQETQYF. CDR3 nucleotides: TGTGCCAGCAGCCTGGGGCGGCAAGAGACCCAGTACTTC.

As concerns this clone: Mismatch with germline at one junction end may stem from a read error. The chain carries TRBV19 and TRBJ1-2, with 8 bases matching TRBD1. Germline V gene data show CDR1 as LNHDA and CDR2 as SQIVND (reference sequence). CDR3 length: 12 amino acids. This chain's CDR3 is CASSYGQGSNLF. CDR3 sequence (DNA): TGTGCCAGTAGTTACGGACAGGGCAGTAATTTATTC.

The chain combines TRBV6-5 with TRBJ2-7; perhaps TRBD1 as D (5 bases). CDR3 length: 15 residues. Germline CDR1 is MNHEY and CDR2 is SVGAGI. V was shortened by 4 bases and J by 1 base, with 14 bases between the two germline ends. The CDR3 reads CASSSTKGKSYEQYF. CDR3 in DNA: TGTGCCAGCAGTTCGACCAAGGGGAAGTCCTACGAGCAGTACTTC.

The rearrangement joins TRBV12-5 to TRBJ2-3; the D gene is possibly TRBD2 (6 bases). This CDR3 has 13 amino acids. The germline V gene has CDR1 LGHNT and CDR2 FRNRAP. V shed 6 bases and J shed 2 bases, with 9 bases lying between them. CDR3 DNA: TGTGCTAGTGGCCCGGGGGACACAGATACGCAGTATTTT. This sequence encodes CASGPGDTDTQYF.

The CDR3, as DNA: TGTGCCAGCAGTTACTCCTCACCCTCTACTAGTTCACCCCTCCACTTT. This gives the protein CASSYSSPSTSSPLHF. This chain joins TRBV6-5 and TRBJ1-6; D ambiguous. Germline CDR1 is MNHEY and CDR2 is SVGAGI. Trimming removed 0 bases at V and 9 bases at J, with 15 bases between. This CDR3 is built from 16 residues.

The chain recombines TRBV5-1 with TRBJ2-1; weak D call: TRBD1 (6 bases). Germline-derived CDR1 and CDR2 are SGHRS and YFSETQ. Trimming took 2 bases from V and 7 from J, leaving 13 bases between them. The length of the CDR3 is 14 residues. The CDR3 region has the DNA TGCGCCAGCAGCTTAGGTTTGCAGGGGAATGAGCAGTTCTTC. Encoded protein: CASSLGLQGNEQFF.

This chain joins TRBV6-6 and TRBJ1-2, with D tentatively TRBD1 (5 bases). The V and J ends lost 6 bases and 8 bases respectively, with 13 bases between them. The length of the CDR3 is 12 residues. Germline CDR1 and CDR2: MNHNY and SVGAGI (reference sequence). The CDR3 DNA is TGTGCCAGCAGAGTGATGGAGGGGGGCTACACCTTC. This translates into CASRVMEGGYTF.

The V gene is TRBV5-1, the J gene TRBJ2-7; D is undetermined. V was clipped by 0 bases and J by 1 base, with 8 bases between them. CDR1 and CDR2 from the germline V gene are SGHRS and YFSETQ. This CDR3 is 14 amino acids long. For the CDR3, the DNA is TGCGCCAGCAGCTTGGACGGGTGGTCCTACGAGCAGTACTTC. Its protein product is CASSLDGWSYEQYF. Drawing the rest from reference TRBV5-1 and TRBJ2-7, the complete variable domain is KAGVTQTPRYLIKTRGQQVTLSCSPISGHRSVSWYQQTPGQGLQFLFEYFSETQRNKGNFPGRFSGRQFSNSRSEMNVSTLELGDSALYLCASSLDGWSYEQYFGPGTRLTVT.

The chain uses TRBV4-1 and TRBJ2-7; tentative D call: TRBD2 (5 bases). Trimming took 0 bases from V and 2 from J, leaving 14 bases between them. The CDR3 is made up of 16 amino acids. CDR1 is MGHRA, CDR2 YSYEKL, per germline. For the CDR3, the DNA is TGCGCCAGCAGCCAAGATAGGAGGACTCCTACCTACGAGCAGTACTTC. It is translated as CASSQDRRTPTYEQYF.